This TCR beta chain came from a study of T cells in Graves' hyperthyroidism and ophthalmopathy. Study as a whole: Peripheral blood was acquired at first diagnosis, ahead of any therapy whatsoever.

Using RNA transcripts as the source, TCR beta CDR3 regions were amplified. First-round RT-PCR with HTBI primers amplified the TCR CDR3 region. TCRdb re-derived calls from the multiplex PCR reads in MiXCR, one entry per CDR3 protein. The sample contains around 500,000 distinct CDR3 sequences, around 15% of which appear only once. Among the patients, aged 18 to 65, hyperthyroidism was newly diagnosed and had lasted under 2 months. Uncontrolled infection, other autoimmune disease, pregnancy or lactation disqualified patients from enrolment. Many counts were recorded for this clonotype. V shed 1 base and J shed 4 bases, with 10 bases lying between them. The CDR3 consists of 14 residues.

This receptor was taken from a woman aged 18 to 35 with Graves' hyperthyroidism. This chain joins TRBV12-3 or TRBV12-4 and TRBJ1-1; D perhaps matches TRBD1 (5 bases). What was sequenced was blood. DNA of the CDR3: TGTGCCAGCAGTTTAGGGGGCCTAGGCACTGAAGCTTTCTTT. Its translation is CASSLGGLGTEAFF.